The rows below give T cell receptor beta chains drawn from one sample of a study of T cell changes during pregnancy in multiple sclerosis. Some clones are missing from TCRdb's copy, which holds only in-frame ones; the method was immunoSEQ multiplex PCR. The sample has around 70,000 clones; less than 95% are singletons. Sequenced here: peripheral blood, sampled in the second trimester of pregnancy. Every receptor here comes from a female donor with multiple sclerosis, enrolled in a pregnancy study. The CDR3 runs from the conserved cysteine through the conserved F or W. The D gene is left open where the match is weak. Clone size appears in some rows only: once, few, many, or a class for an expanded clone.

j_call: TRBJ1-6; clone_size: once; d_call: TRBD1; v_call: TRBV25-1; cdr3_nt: TGTGCCAGCAGAGGGGTGGGACAGGGTAATTCACCCCTCCACTTT; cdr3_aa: CASRGVGQGNSPLHF
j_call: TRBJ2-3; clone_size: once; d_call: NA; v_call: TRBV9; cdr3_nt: TGTGCCAGCAGTCCTCGCGGCGGGGCGGGGCGAGATACGCAGTATTTT; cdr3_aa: CASSPRGGAGRDTQYF
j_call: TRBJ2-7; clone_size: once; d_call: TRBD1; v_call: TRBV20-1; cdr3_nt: TGCAGTGCCACAGGGGGTCATAAGTACTTC; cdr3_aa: CSATGGHKYF
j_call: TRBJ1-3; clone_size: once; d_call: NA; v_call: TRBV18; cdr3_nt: TGTGCCAGCTCACCATTCCGACAGAGTGGAAACACCATATATTTT; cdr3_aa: CASSPFRQSGNTIYF
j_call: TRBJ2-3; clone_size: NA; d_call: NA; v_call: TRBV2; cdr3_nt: TGTGCCAGCAGGAGGAGGACCCAGTATTTT; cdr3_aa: CASRRRTQYF
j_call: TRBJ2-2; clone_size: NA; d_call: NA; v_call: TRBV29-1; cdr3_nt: TGCAGCGTTGACCAGGGGAACACCGGGGAGCTGTTTTTT; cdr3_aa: CSVDQGNTGELFF
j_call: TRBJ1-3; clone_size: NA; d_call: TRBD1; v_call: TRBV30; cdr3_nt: TGTGCCTGGAGTGTGGGACAGGGTTCGGGAAACACCATATATTTT; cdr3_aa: CAWSVGQGSGNTIYF
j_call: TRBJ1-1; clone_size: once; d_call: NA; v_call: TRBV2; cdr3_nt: TGTGCCACCTCTAGGCAGTCGAACACTGAAGCTTTCTTT; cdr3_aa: CATSRQSNTEAFF
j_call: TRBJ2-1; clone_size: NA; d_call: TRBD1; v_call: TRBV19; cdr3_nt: TGTGCCAGTAGTAGGGGACAGAGGGATGAGCAGTTCTTC; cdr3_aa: CASSRGQRDEQFF
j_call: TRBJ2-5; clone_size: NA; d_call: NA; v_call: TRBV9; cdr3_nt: TGTGCCAGCAGCGTAGGGGCGGAGACCCAGTACTTC; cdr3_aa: CASSVGAETQYF
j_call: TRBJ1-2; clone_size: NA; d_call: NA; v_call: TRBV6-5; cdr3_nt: TGTGCCAGCAGGATACCGGGGGGCCCTGGCTACACCTTC; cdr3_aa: CASRIPGGPGYTF
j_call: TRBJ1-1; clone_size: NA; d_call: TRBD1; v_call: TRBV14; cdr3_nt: TGTGCCAGCAGCCGGACAGGGGGCCTTGGAGACACTGAAGCTTTCTTT; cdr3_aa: CASSRTGGLGDTEAFF
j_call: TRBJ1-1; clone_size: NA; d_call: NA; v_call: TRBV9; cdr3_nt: TGTGCCAGCAGCGTGTCTCAGGGGTCGAGAACTGAAGCTTTCTTT; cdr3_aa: CASSVSQGSRTEAFF
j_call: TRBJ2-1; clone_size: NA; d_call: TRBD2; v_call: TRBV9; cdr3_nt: TGTGCCAGCAGCACTAGCGGGGGCCTTTCCTACAATGAGCAGTTCTTC; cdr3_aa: CASSTSGGLSYNEQFF
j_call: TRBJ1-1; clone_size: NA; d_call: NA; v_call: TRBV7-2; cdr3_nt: TGTGCCAGCAGCTTAGTTCTCGGTCGGGGCACTGAAGCTTTCTTT; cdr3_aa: CASSLVLGRGTEAFF
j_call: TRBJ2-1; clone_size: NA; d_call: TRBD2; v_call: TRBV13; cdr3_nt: TGTGCCAGCAGCATCATTAGCGGGGGAGTCTTCAATGAGCAGTTCTTC; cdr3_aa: CASSIISGGVFNEQFF
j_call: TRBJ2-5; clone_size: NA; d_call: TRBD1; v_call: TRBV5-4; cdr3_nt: TGTGCCAGCAGCAGGACACAGGGGGCCCAAGAGACCCAGTACTTC; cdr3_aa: CASSRTQGAQETQYF
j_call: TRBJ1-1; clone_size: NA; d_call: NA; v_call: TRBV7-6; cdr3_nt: TGTGCCAGCAGCCCGAGAGGGGGACAAGGATTCCTGAACACTGAAGCTTTCTTT; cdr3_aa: CASSPRGGQGFLNTEAFF
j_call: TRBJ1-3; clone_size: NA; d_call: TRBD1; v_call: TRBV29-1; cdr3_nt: TGCAGCGTTGCGGGGACAGGGGACTCCTCTGGAAACACCATATATTTT; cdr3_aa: CSVAGTGDSSGNTIYF
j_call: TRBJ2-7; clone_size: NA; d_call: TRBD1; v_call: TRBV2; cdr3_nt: TGTGCCAGCAGGGTACGGGACAGAGGGGGCTACGAGCAGTACTTC; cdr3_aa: CASRVRDRGGYEQYF
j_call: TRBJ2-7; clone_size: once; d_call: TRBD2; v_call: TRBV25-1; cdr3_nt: TGTGCCAGCAGGGGCTCGGTGACTAGCGGGGGCCACGAGCAGTACTTC; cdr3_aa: CASRGSVTSGGHEQYF
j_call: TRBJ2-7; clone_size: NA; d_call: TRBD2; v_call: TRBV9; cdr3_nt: TGTGCCAGCAGCGCCGCGACTAGCAGGGCCGAGCAGTACTTC; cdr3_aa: CASSAATSRAEQYF
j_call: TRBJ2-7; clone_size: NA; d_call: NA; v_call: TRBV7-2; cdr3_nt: TGTGCCAGCAGCCGTAGAGGGAGTGGGGAGCAGTACTTC; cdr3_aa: CASSRRGSGEQYF
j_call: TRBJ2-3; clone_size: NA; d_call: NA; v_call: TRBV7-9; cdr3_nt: TGTGCCAGCAGCTTAGCGGGGGGGCCGACAGATACGCAGTATTTT; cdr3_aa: CASSLAGGPTDTQYF
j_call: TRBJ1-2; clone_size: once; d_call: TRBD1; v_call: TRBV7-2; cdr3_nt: TGTGCCAGCAAAAGAGGGACAGCTTCCTATGGCTACACCTTC; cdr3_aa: CASKRGTASYGYTF
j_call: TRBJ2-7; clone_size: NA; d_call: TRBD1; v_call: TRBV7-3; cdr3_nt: TGTGCCAGCAGCCCCGGACAGGGTCAGGAGCAGTACTTC; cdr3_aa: CASSPGQGQEQYF
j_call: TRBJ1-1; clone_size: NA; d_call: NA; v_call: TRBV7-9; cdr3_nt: TGTGCCAGCAGCTTAGGGGCCGTAACTGAAGCTTTCTTT; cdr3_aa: CASSLGAVTEAFF
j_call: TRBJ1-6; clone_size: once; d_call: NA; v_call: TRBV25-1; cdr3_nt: TGTGCCAGCAGGACACCGGGACGGCCGGGGGTAGGTTCACCCCTCCACTTT; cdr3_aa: CASRTPGRPGVGSPLHF
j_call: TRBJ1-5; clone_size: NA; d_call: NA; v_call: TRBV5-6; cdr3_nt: TGTGCCAGCAGCTTCCATCGCAATCAGCCCCAGCATTTT; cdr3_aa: CASSFHRNQPQHF
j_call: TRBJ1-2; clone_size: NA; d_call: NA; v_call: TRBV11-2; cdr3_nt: TGTGCCAGCAGCTTGAGGGATGCAGCTGGCTACACCTTC; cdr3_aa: CASSLRDAAGYTF
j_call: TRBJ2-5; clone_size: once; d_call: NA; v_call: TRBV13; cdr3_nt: TGTGCCAGCAGCTTATCGGGAAACAGGGTGGGTGAGACCCAGTACTTC; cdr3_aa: CASSLSGNRVGETQYF
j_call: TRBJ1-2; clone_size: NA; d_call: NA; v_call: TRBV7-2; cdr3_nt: TGTGCCAGCAGCCCGTTGGGGGGTGGCTACACCTTC; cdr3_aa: CASSPLGGGYTF
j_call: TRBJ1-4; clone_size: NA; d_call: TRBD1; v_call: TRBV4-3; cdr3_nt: TGCGCCAGCAGTGGACAGGGGAGAAGGGAAAAACTGTTTTTT; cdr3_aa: CASSGQGRREKLFF
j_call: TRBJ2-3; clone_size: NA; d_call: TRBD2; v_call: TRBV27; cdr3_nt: TGTGCCAGCAGTAGCACTAGCGGAAGCACAGATACGCAGTATTTT; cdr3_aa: CASSSTSGSTDTQYF
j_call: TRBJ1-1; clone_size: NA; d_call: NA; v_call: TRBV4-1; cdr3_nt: TGCGCCAGCAGCCAAGTACAGGGAACGGACACTGAAGCTTTCTTT; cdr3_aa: CASSQVQGTDTEAFF
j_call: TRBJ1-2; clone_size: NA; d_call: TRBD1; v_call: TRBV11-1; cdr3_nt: TGTGCCAGCAGCGACCGGGACAGGGGGCTTTCGGACTATGGCTACACCTTC; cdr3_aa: CASSDRDRGLSDYGYTF
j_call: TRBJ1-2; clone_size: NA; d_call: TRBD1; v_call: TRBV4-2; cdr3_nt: TGTGCCAGCAGCCAACCTTCAACTGACAGGGCCCATGGCTACACCTTC; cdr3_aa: CASSQPSTDRAHGYTF
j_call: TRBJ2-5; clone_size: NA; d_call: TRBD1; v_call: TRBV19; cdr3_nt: TGTGCCAGTAGTACAGGGGGAGAGACCCAGTACTTC; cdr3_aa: CASSTGGETQYF
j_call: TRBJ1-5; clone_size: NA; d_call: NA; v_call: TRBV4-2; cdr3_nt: TGTGCCAGCAGCCAAGCGGGGGGGGATCAGCCCCAGCATTTT; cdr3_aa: CASSQAGGDQPQHF
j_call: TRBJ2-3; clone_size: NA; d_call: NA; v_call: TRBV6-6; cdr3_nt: TGTGCCGGGTCGGGAGAGGGCGATACGCAGTATTTT; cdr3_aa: CAGSGEGDTQYF
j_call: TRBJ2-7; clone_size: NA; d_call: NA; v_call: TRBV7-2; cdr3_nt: TGTGCCAGCAGCTTAGCACAGGCAGGAGAGCTCTCCTACGAGCAGTACTTC; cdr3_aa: CASSLAQAGELSYEQYF
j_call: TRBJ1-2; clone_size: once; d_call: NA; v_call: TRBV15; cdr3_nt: TGTGCCACCAGCTCCCTCGTTGGAGTCGGGGTGCCTAACTATGGCTACACCTTC; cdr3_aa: CATSSLVGVGVPNYGYTF
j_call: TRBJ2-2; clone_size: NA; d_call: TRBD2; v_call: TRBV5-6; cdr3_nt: TGTGCCAGCAGCTTGGTTCCGACTAGCGGGGCCGGGGAGCTGTTTTTT; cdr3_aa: CASSLVPTSGAGELFF
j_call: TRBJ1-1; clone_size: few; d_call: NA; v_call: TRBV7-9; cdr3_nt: TGTGCCAGTTCTCCAGGGATAATGAACACTGAAGCTTTCTTT; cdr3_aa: CASSPGIMNTEAFF
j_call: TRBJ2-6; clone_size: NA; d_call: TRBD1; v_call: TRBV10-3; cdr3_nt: TGTGCCATCAGGCCCCGGACAGGGGACTACTCTGGGGCCAACGTCCTGACTTTC; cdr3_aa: CAIRPRTGDYSGANVLTF
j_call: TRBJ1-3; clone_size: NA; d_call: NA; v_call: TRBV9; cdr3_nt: TGTGCCAGCAGCGTTTCAGGGACTGGGCGGGTCCTCTCTGGAAACACCATATATTTT; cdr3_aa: CASSVSGTGRVLSGNTIYF
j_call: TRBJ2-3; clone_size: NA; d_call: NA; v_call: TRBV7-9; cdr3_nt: TGTGCCAGCAGCTTAGATAGGAGGGGTGGCACAGATACGCAGTATTTT; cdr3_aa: CASSLDRRGGTDTQYF
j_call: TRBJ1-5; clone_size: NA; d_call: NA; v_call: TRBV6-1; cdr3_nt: TGTGCCAGCAAGGGGGAGAAGGGGCAGCCCCAGCATTTT; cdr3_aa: CASKGEKGQPQHF
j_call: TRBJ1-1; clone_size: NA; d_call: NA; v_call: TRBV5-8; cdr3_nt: TGTGCCAGCAGCTTGAGGGGCAAGAACACTGAAGCTTTCTTT; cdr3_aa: CASSLRGKNTEAFF
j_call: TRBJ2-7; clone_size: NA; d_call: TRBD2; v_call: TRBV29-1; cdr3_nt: TGCAGCGTTTGGGAGGGATCCTACGAGCAGTACTTC; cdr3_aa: CSVWEGSYEQYF
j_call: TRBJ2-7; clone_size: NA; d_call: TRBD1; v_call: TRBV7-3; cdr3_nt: TGTGCCAGCAGCCGCCAACAGGGGATTTACGAGCAGTACTTC; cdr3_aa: CASSRQQGIYEQYF
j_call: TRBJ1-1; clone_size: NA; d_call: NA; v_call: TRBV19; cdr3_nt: TGTGCCAGTATGGGAACGTGGCGGGTTAATTTTATGAACACTGAAGCTTTCTTT; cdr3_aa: CASMGTWRVNFMNTEAFF
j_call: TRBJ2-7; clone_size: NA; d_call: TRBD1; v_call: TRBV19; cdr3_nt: TGTGCCAGAGATGACAGGGCATACGAGCAGTACTTC; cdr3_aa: CARDDRAYEQYF
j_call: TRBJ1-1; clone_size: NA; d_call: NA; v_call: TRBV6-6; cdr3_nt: TGTGCCAGCAGTTACTCAGGGGCGCTCGGCACTGAAGCTTTCTTT; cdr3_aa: CASSYSGALGTEAFF
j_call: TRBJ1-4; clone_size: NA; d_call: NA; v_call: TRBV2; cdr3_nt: TGTGCCAGCAGCTTACAGGGCGGGGAAAAACTGTTTTTT; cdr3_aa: CASSLQGGEKLFF